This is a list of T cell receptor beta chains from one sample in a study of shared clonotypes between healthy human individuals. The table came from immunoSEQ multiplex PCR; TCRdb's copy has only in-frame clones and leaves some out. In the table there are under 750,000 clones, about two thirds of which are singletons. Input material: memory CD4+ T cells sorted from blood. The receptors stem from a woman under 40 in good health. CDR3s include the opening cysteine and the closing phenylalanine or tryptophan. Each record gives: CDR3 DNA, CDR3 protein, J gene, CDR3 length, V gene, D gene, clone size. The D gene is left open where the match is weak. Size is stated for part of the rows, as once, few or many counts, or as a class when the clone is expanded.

CDR3nt: TGCGCCAGCAGCTCTGGGACAGGGGGCACTGAAGCTTTCTTT
CDR3aa: CASSSGTGGTEAFF
j_gene: TRBJ1-1
len: 14
v_gene: TRBV5-1
d_gene: TRBD1
abundance: few

CDR3nt: TGTGCCAGCAGTTTAAGAGGGAAGGGTGAAAAACTGTTTTTT
CDR3aa: CASSLRGKGEKLFF
j_gene: TRBJ1-4
len: 14
v_gene: TRBV28
d_gene: -
abundance: -

CDR3nt: TGTGCCAGCAGGAAGCACCACATACAGGGAGGTTACGAGCAGTACTTC
CDR3aa: CASRKHHIQGGYEQYF
j_gene: TRBJ2-7
len: 16
v_gene: TRBV27
d_gene: -
abundance: -

CDR3nt: TGTGCCAGCAGCTCGGGACTAGCGGGAGACGAGCAGTACTTC
CDR3aa: CASSSGLAGDEQYF
j_gene: TRBJ2-7
len: 14
v_gene: TRBV11-2
d_gene: TRBD2
abundance: -

CDR3nt: TGTGCCAGCAGAGCGGGACTAGCGGCCCAAGAGACCCAGTACTTC
CDR3aa: CASRAGLAAQETQYF
j_gene: TRBJ2-5
len: 15
v_gene: TRBV7-9
d_gene: TRBD2
abundance: -

CDR3nt: TGCGCCAGCTCGAGCAAAGCTTCCGGGACAGGATCCTACGAGCAGTACTTC
CDR3aa: CASSSKASGTGSYEQYF
j_gene: TRBJ2-7
len: 17
v_gene: TRBV4-1
d_gene: TRBD1
abundance: once

CDR3nt: TGTGCCAGCCAGGACGGGAGAAGGTACAATGAGCAGTTCTTC
CDR3aa: CASQDGRRYNEQFF
j_gene: TRBJ2-1
len: 14
v_gene: TRBV19
d_gene: -
abundance: -

CDR3nt: TGTGCCAGCGCCCATGGAAACACCATATATTTT
CDR3aa: CASAHGNTIYF
j_gene: TRBJ1-3
len: 11
v_gene: TRBV6-5
d_gene: -
abundance: -

CDR3nt: TGTGCCAGCAGCGGCCAGAACACAGATACGCAGTATTTT
CDR3aa: CASSGQNTDTQYF
j_gene: TRBJ2-3
len: 13
v_gene: TRBV7-3
d_gene: -
abundance: few

CDR3nt: TGTGCCAGCAGTTTATCCGAGACAAAGCCCCAGCATTTT
CDR3aa: CASSLSETKPQHF
j_gene: TRBJ1-5
len: 13
v_gene: TRBV27
d_gene: -
abundance: -

CDR3nt: TGCGCCAGCAGCTTGGGGGACAGGGACAACAATGAGCAGTTCTTC
CDR3aa: CASSLGDRDNNEQFF
j_gene: TRBJ2-1
len: 15
v_gene: TRBV5-1
d_gene: TRBD1
abundance: many

CDR3nt: TGTGCCAGCAGTTTGCCCCCAAATCAGCCCCAGCATTTT
CDR3aa: CASSLPPNQPQHF
j_gene: TRBJ1-5
len: 13
v_gene: TRBV28
d_gene: -
abundance: few

CDR3nt: TGTGCCAGCAACTCCCAAGGGGCAGGGGGCGAGCAGTACTTC
CDR3aa: CASNSQGAGGEQYF
j_gene: TRBJ2-7
len: 14
v_gene: TRBV11-2
d_gene: TRBD1
abundance: few

CDR3nt: TGCAGCGTTGAGGGGTCTGGGGCCAACGTCCTGACTTTC
CDR3aa: CSVEGSGANVLTF
j_gene: TRBJ2-6
len: 13
v_gene: TRBV29-1
d_gene: -
abundance: -

CDR3nt: TGTGCCAGCAGCTTAAGACAGGCTGGCACTGGAAACACCATATATTTT
CDR3aa: CASSLRQAGTGNTIYF
j_gene: TRBJ1-3
len: 16
v_gene: TRBV7-6
d_gene: -
abundance: -

CDR3nt: TGTGCCAGCAGTGTCTTGGGGGAGTCCTACAATGAGCAGTTCTTC
CDR3aa: CASSVLGESYNEQFF
j_gene: TRBJ2-1
len: 15
v_gene: TRBV6-4
d_gene: -
abundance: -

CDR3nt: TGCGCCAGCAGCTTGGCCACTTCTGCAGGGGGGAAGACCCAGTACTTC
CDR3aa: CASSLATSAGGKTQYF
j_gene: TRBJ2-5
len: 16
v_gene: TRBV5-1
d_gene: -
abundance: -

CDR3nt: TGTGCCAGCAGCCTGACTGGCGGGGGGGCTAGCGGGACTTACGAGCAGTACTTC
CDR3aa: CASSLTGGGASGTYEQYF
j_gene: TRBJ2-7
len: 18
v_gene: TRBV11-2
d_gene: TRBD2
abundance: many

CDR3nt: TGCGCCAGCTCCGGGGACCGGCGGTTCGAAGAGACCCAGTACTTC
CDR3aa: CASSGDRRFEETQYF
j_gene: TRBJ2-5
len: 15
v_gene: TRBV5-1
d_gene: -
abundance: -

CDR3nt: TGTGCCAGCAGAGGGACTGGCGTCAATGAGCAGTTCTTC
CDR3aa: CASRGTGVNEQFF
j_gene: TRBJ2-1
len: 13
v_gene: TRBV11-2
d_gene: -
abundance: many

CDR3nt: TGCGCCAGCAGCTTGGGGACTAGCGGGAGGGACGAGCAGTTCTTC
CDR3aa: CASSLGTSGRDEQFF
j_gene: TRBJ2-1
len: 15
v_gene: TRBV5-1
d_gene: TRBD2
abundance: -

CDR3nt: TGTGCCTGGGGGGGAATTGATAGCGGGAGTTTCCCCGAGCAGTACTTC
CDR3aa: CAWGGIDSGSFPEQYF
j_gene: TRBJ2-7
len: 16
v_gene: TRBV30
d_gene: TRBD2
abundance: -

CDR3nt: TGTGCCAGCAGCCCCGCAGGGGCTGGAAACACCATATATTTT
CDR3aa: CASSPAGAGNTIYF
j_gene: TRBJ1-3
len: 14
v_gene: TRBV27
d_gene: -
abundance: -

CDR3nt: TGTGCCAGCAGTTTTAGCAGGGGCAGCAATCAGCCCCAGCATTTT
CDR3aa: CASSFSRGSNQPQHF
j_gene: TRBJ1-5
len: 15
v_gene: TRBV28
d_gene: -
abundance: -

CDR3nt: TGTGCCAGCAGCCAGGGGAGAGTTTTAAGGGAAGGACTAGCGGGGTACACCGGGGAGCTGTTTTTT
CDR3aa: CASSQGRVLREGLAGYTGELFF
j_gene: TRBJ2-2
len: 22
v_gene: TRBV4-2
d_gene: TRBD2
abundance: -

CDR3nt: TGCGCCAGCAGCTGGACAGGGGCTACGGATTCCTACAATGAGCAGTTCTTC
CDR3aa: CASSWTGATDSYNEQFF
j_gene: TRBJ2-1
len: 17
v_gene: TRBV5-1
d_gene: TRBD1
abundance: -

CDR3nt: TGCGCCAGCAGCCAAGACAGCCAGTCGCCCTACGAGCAGTACTTC
CDR3aa: CASSQDSQSPYEQYF
j_gene: TRBJ2-7
len: 15
v_gene: TRBV4-1
d_gene: -
abundance: -

CDR3nt: TGTGCCTGGAGTGGCGAGCGATTCACTGAAGCTTTCTTT
CDR3aa: CAWSGERFTEAFF
j_gene: TRBJ1-1
len: 13
v_gene: TRBV30
d_gene: -
abundance: once

CDR3nt: TGTGCCTGGAGTCGGGGAGTTACCGGGGAGCTGTTTTTT
CDR3aa: CAWSRGVTGELFF
j_gene: TRBJ2-2
len: 13
v_gene: TRBV30
d_gene: -
abundance: -

CDR3nt: TGTGCCTGGAGTGTATGGAAGGGAGGGCGAACCGGGGAGCTGTTTTTT
CDR3aa: CAWSVWKGGRTGELFF
j_gene: TRBJ2-2
len: 16
v_gene: TRBV30
d_gene: TRBD2
abundance: -

CDR3nt: TGTGCCAGCAGCTTAGTACAGCTCACCGGGGAGCTGTTTTTT
CDR3aa: CASSLVQLTGELFF
j_gene: TRBJ2-2
len: 14
v_gene: TRBV11-2
d_gene: -
abundance: -

CDR3nt: TGTGCCAGCAGCCCCCGGGACAGGGGGCTGTACACTGAAGCTTTCTTT
CDR3aa: CASSPRDRGLYTEAFF
j_gene: TRBJ1-1
len: 16
v_gene: TRBV7-9
d_gene: TRBD1
abundance: few

CDR3nt: TGTGCCAGCAGCTTGGAGGAGGGAGGGATGTACGAGCAGTACTTC
CDR3aa: CASSLEEGGMYEQYF
j_gene: TRBJ2-7
len: 15
v_gene: TRBV5-4
d_gene: TRBD2
abundance: -

CDR3nt: TGTGCCAGTAGTATCGGGGGGCAAGTCGGAAACACCATATATTTT
CDR3aa: CASSIGGQVGNTIYF
j_gene: TRBJ1-3
len: 15
v_gene: TRBV19
d_gene: -
abundance: -

CDR3nt: TGTGCCAGCAGCCAAGGAAATAGCGGGAGTATCTGGGATACGCAGTATTTT
CDR3aa: CASSQGNSGSIWDTQYF
j_gene: TRBJ2-3
len: 17
v_gene: TRBV4-2
d_gene: TRBD2
abundance: few

CDR3nt: TGTGCCAGCAGCCCCCCTAGCGGGAGACAATCCGAGCAGTACTTC
CDR3aa: CASSPPSGRQSEQYF
j_gene: TRBJ2-7
len: 15
v_gene: TRBV27
d_gene: TRBD2
abundance: -

CDR3nt: TGTGCCAGCAGAGAGGGACAGATATTCACCGGGGAGCTGTTTTTT
CDR3aa: CASREGQIFTGELFF
j_gene: TRBJ2-2
len: 15
v_gene: TRBV6-6
d_gene: TRBD1
abundance: -

CDR3nt: TGTGCCAGCAGCGTAGATTCTTTGGGCAATCAGCCCCAGCATTTT
CDR3aa: CASSVDSLGNQPQHF
j_gene: TRBJ1-5
len: 15
v_gene: TRBV9
d_gene: -
abundance: -

CDR3nt: TGTGCCAGCCGGGACAGAGAAGACACAGATACGCAGTATTTT
CDR3aa: CASRDREDTDTQYF
j_gene: TRBJ2-3
len: 14
v_gene: TRBV2
d_gene: TRBD1
abundance: -

CDR3nt: TGTGCCAGCGCGGCCGGGAGGGGCGATCAGCCCCAGCATTTT
CDR3aa: CASAAGRGDQPQHF
j_gene: TRBJ1-5
len: 14
v_gene: TRBV6-4
d_gene: -
abundance: -

CDR3nt: TGTGCCAGCACCCGTTTTTCGATCCGGGACACCCGCACAGATACGCAGTATTTT
CDR3aa: CASTRFSIRDTRTDTQYF
j_gene: TRBJ2-3
len: 18
v_gene: TRBV28
d_gene: -
abundance: -

CDR3nt: TGTGCCAGCAGCTCGGGACAGGGCTATGGCTACACCTTC
CDR3aa: CASSSGQGYGYTF
j_gene: TRBJ1-2
len: 13
v_gene: TRBV7-2
d_gene: TRBD1
abundance: -

CDR3nt: TGTGCCAGCAGTGAAAGGGCTAGCGGTGAGGGGGAGCAGTTCTTC
CDR3aa: CASSERASGEGEQFF
j_gene: TRBJ2-1
len: 15
v_gene: TRBV2
d_gene: TRBD2
abundance: -

CDR3nt: TGTGCCAGCAGTTTATCGGGGCTCGGGCGGGGAAATCAGCCCCAGCATTTT
CDR3aa: CASSLSGLGRGNQPQHF
j_gene: TRBJ1-5
len: 17
v_gene: TRBV27
d_gene: -
abundance: -

CDR3nt: TGCAGCGTGGAGCGGGTAGATACGCAGTATTTT
CDR3aa: CSVERVDTQYF
j_gene: TRBJ2-3
len: 11
v_gene: TRBV29-1
d_gene: -
abundance: -

CDR3nt: TGTGCCAGTAGTGTGGACTTGGCCAAAAACATTCAGTACTTC
CDR3aa: CASSVDLAKNIQYF
j_gene: TRBJ2-4
len: 14
v_gene: TRBV19
d_gene: -
abundance: once

CDR3nt: TGTGCCAGCAGCTTTAGCAGGGCGACGCATGAGCAGTTCTTC
CDR3aa: CASSFSRATHEQFF
j_gene: TRBJ2-1
len: 14
v_gene: TRBV11-3
d_gene: -
abundance: -

CDR3nt: TGTGCCAGCAAGAAAACAGAAAGCAATCAGCCCCAGCATTTT
CDR3aa: CASKKTESNQPQHF
j_gene: TRBJ1-5
len: 14
v_gene: TRBV6-1
d_gene: -
abundance: -